The sequence of this T cell receptor (beta chain) was determined in a study of T cell repertoires in cytomegalovirus infection. In regard to this clonotype: Its antigen is unknown.

TCRdb passed the reads through MiXCR, listing each CDR3 protein once. The data contain approximately 910,000 distinct CDR3 sequences, about 33% of them seen just once; the ten biggest clones take up under 15%. This specimen consisted of cultured CD8+ T cells from PBMCs, obtained from culture after CMV antigen stimulation. The sequence was obtained from a human donor in good health (CMV status not recorded). Some clones in this sample may be carry-over from other donors' samples.

This CDR3 reads CASTPAGGDHEQYF. CDR3 nucleotides: TGTGCCAGCACCCCGGCGGGGGGAGACCACGAGCAGTACTTC. V is TRBV9 and J is TRBJ2-7, with 8 bases aligning to TRBD2. The CDR3 is 14 residues long. CDR1 and CDR2 (germline): SGDLS, YYNGEE. V gave up 6 bases and J gave up 5 bases; unmatched junction bases: 10.